The rows below give T cell receptor beta chains drawn from one sample of a study of cytomegalovirus exposure and HLA in healthy donors. This table comes from immunoSEQ multiplex PCR, and its TCRdb copy is limited to in-frame clones, with some not included. The sample holds about 120,000 clones, over 75% seen once. The sample was PBMCs. The receptor source for this set is a woman in her twenties or thirties in good health and CMV-seropositive. The CDR3 runs from the conserved cysteine through the conserved F or W. The D gene is left open where the match is weak. The listing skips clone size in some rows; elsewhere it reads once, few, many or a size class.

d_call j_call clone_size v_call cdr3_nt cdr3_aa
TRBD2 TRBJ2-7 NA TRBV28 TGTGCCAGCAGTTTTAGCTCGGGACTAGCGGGATCCTACGAGCAGTACTTC CASSFSSGLAGSYEQYF
TRBD1 TRBJ2-5 NA TRBV7-3 TGTGCCAGCAGCTCGGACAGGGCGAGGGAGACCCAGTACTTC CASSSDRARETQYF
NA TRBJ2-2 NA TRBV4-2 TGTGCCAGCAGCCAAGATTCCGGGTTGCCCGGGGAGCTGTTTTTT CASSQDSGLPGELFF
NA TRBJ2-1 NA TRBV7-9 TGTGCCAGCAGCGGCCCCGAGCAGTTCTTC CASSGPEQFF
NA TRBJ2-3 NA TRBV30 TGTGCCTGGAGTGTGGGGCAGGGCTTGAGCACAGATACGCAGTATTTT CAWSVGQGLSTDTQYF
TRBD2 TRBJ2-1 NA TRBV19 TGTGCCAGTAGTATTGACGAACTAGCGGGAGCCGAGCAGTTCTTC CASSIDELAGAEQFF
NA TRBJ2-5 NA TRBV11-2 TGTGCCAGCAGTAGGCAGGGAATGACCCTAGAGACCCAGTACTTC CASSRQGMTLETQYF
NA TRBJ2-7 NA TRBV14 TGTGCCAGCAGCCAAGTTCGGTCCTACGAGCAGTACTTC CASSQVRSYEQYF
NA TRBJ1-4 once TRBV7-9 TGTGCCAGCAGCCCCACCGCGGGTCCGATTAATGAAAAACTGTTTTTT CASSPTAGPINEKLFF
TRBD1 TRBJ1-5 NA TRBV25-1 TGTGCCAGCAGGGGACAGGGGGCTGGTCAGCCCCAGCATTTT CASRGQGAGQPQHF
TRBD2 TRBJ2-6 NA TRBV9 TGTGCCAGCAGCGTACGACTAGCCGACTCTGGGGCCAACGTCCTGACTTTC CASSVRLADSGANVLTF
NA TRBJ2-7 once TRBV6-6 TGTGCCAGCAGTTTTAGGGGTCGGTACGAGCAGTACTTC CASSFRGRYEQYF
TRBD1 TRBJ2-3 NA TRBV25-1 TGTGCCAGCAGCGCACGCCGGGACAGGGGTGTCGGTTCAGATACGCAGTATTTT CASSARRDRGVGSDTQYF
NA TRBJ2-7 NA TRBV10-1 TGCGCCAGCAGCCAGGGGACCTCCTACGAGCAGTACTTC CASSQGTSYEQYF
NA TRBJ1-2 NA TRBV7-2 TGTGCCAGCAGAACCACAGGGTGGGGTGGCTACACCTTC CASRTTGWGGYTF
TRBD1 TRBJ2-2 once TRBV27 TGTGCCAGCAGCCGATGGACAGGAGCGAACACCGGGGAGCTGTTTTTT CASSRWTGANTGELFF
NA TRBJ1-2 NA TRBV7-2 TGTGCCAGCAGCTTAGTCGTGACAGGTCATGGCTACACCTTC CASSLVVTGHGYTF
TRBD1 TRBJ2-7 NA TRBV10-2 TGCGCCAGCAGTGAAGATGACAGGGCCTACGAGCAGTACTTC CASSEDDRAYEQYF
TRBD2 TRBJ2-7 NA TRBV29-1 TGCAGCGCCACGGGACTAGCGGGAGGTTACGAGCAGTACTTC CSATGLAGGYEQYF
NA TRBJ2-5 NA TRBV5-4 TGTGCCAGCAGCTTTAGAGGGGGAGAGACCCAGTACTTC CASSFRGGETQYF
TRBD1 TRBJ2-7 NA TRBV12-5 TGTGCTAGTGGTTTGGTACAGGGACAGGGGGTTACGTACGAGCAGTACTTC CASGLVQGQGVTYEQYF
NA TRBJ2-5 NA TRBV14 TGTGCCAGCAGCCCGAAGGGGGTGGAGACCCAGTACTTC CASSPKGVETQYF
TRBD1 TRBJ2-3 once TRBV30 TGTGCCTGGAGTTCAGGACAGGGGGCAGCAGATACGCAGTATTTT CAWSSGQGAADTQYF
TRBD1 TRBJ2-7 NA TRBV6-1 TGTGCCAGCAGTGAAAAGGGGGCCGCCGTCTCGACCTACGAGCAGTACTTC CASSEKGAAVSTYEQYF
NA TRBJ1-6 NA TRBV19 TGTGCCAGTACGGGGGGGGCCAATTCACCCCTCCACTTT CASTGGANSPLHF
TRBD1 TRBJ2-3 NA TRBV28 TGTGCCAGCAGGCCGTCAGGGGGCGAGACAGATACGCAGTATTTT CASRPSGGETDTQYF
TRBD2 TRBJ2-1 NA TRBV7-2 TGTGCCAGCAGCTTAGGGGGACTAGCGGACAATGAGCAGTTCTTC CASSLGGLADNEQFF
NA TRBJ1-1 NA TRBV12-2 TGTGCAAGTCGCTTGAGACAGAACATGAACACTGAAGCTTTCTTT CASRLRQNMNTEAFF
NA TRBJ1-2 NA TRBV5-6 TGTGCCAGCAGCTTCGGGGACATCCAGAGCTACACCTTC CASSFGDIQSYTF
NA TRBJ1-2 NA TRBV7-2 TGTGCCAGCAGCCGGGGAGCCTATGGCTACACCTTC CASSRGAYGYTF
TRBD2 TRBJ2-5 NA TRBV5-4 TGTGCCAGCAGCCCGCGGGGGGACCAAGAGACCCAGTACTTC CASSPRGDQETQYF
NA TRBJ1-2 NA TRBV6-5 TGTGCCAGCAGCCCAGGTGAATACTATGGCTACACCTTC CASSPGEYYGYTF
NA TRBJ2-7 NA TRBV5-5 TGTGCCAGCAGCTTCGCAGGATCCTACGAGCAGTACTTC CASSFAGSYEQYF
NA TRBJ2-1 NA TRBV6-5 TGTGCCAGCAGTACTCAGGGGAATGAGCAGTTCTTC CASSTQGNEQFF
TRBD2 TRBJ2-7 NA TRBV15 TGTGCCACCAGCAGCGGGACTAGCGTCCACGAGCAGTACTTC CATSSGTSVHEQYF
TRBD2 TRBJ2-2 NA TRBV30 TGTGCCTGCCGTCTAGCGGGTTCCGGGGAGCTGTTTTTT CACRLAGSGELFF
TRBD2 TRBJ2-2 NA TRBV4-3 TGCGCCAGCAGCCCGGGACTAGCGGAGGACACCGGGGAGCTGTTTTTT CASSPGLAEDTGELFF